Listed here are 32 T cell receptor beta chains from one sample, sequenced in a study of shared clonotypes between healthy human individuals (dated by TCRdb to the early 2020s). The library relied on the immunoSEQ multiplex PCR assay. TCRdb stores this immuneACCESS table with in-frame sequences only. Part of the clones is absent; in the studies checked, under half of the shortfall reflects unresolved V genes, and no reason is known for the rest. The sample table records over 2 million clones; less than 95% of these occur just once. The top ten hold 0.9% to 1.3% of the sample. CD8 naive samples consisted of CD45RO-negative cells that were positively selected for CCR7, yielding a CD45RA+CCR7+ population without TemRA cells. The specimen sequenced was naive CD8+ T cells sorted from blood. The cell subset or site label of this sample denotes: CD45RA+CCR7+. All receptors come from a young man in good health.

V is TRBV4-3 and J is TRBJ2-7; 14 positions agree with TRBD2. The junction had 8 bases not matched to a gene; V was cut back by 0 bases and J by 7 bases. The CDR3 contains 17 residues. CDR1 is LGHNA and CDR2 is YSLEER in the germline V gene. The CDR3 bases are TGCGCCAGCAGCCAAGATATGGGACTAGCGGGAGCTTGGGAGCAGTACTTC. Protein: CASSQDMGLAGAWEQYF.

CDR3 DNA: TGTGCCAGCAGCTCGGGACCGGGACGAGAGACCCAGTACTTC. Its protein is CASSSGPGRETQYF. This chain links TRBV7-9 with TRBJ2-5; D may be TRBD1 or TRBD2 (5 bases each). V lost 4 bases to trimming and J lost 4 bases, with 13 bases between them. The CDR3 is 14 amino acids. Germline-derived CDR1 and CDR2 are SEHNR and FQNEAQ (reference sequence).

V and J are TRBV27 and TRBJ2-7, with D uncertain. V lost 1 base and J 6 bases, leaving 13 bases between the germline ends. Germline V gene sequence: CDR1 MNHEY, CDR2 SMNVEV (reference sequence). The CDR3 contains 14 residues. The DNA for the CDR3 is TGTGCCAGCAGTTTATTAGGGTCTGCAAGCGAGCAGTACTTC. Translated: CASSLLGSASEQYF.

The genes are TRBV28 and TRBJ2-7; 7 bases agree with TRBD1. Trimming cost V 5 bases and J 3 bases; bases outside gene matches: 7. The CDR3 length is 14 residues. The germline V gene has CDR1 MDHEN and CDR2 SYDVKM. CDR3 loop: CASSPGRDSYEQYF. In DNA, the CDR3 is TGTGCCAGCAGTCCCGGAAGGGACAGCTACGAGCAGTACTTC. Together with reference TRBV28 and TRBJ2-7, the CDR3 gives the full variable domain: DVKVTQSSRYLVKRTGEKVFLECVQDMDHENMFWYRQDPGLGLRLIYFSYDVKMKEKGDIPEGYSVSREKKERFSLILESASTNQTSMYLCASSPGRDSYEQYFGPGTRLTVT.

This clone was picked up one time. The rearrangement uses TRBV9 and TRBJ2-1; D unresolved. CDR1 is SGDLS and CDR2 is YYNGEE in the germline V gene. Between the trimmed V and J ends, which lost 0 bases and 3 bases, there was a span of 7 bases. CDR3 size: 14 residues. The DNA of the CDR3 is TGTGCCAGCAGCGTAGCCGTGAGCTACAATGAGCAGTTCTTC. Translation: CASSVAVSYNEQFF.

The J gene is TRBJ1-5, the V gene TRBV28; TRBD1 is a possible D gene (6 bases). V was pared by 5 bases and J by 6 bases, with 29 bases between. CDR1 and CDR2 from the germline V gene are MDHEN and SYDVKM. The CDR3 consists of 19 residues. The CDR3 sequence is CASSAGFWDTQSGGQPQHF. The CDR3 coding sequence is TGTGCCAGCAGTGCCGGTTTCTGGGACACCCAATCTGGAGGTCAGCCCCAGCATTTT.

To note about this clone: This sample also contains other DNA sequences that code for the same CDR3. The rearrangement links TRBV6-5 to TRBJ2-1; the D gene could be TRBD1 or TRBD2 (7 bases each). The germline V gene has CDR1 MNHEY and CDR2 SVGAGI. Trimming stripped 0 bases from V and 4 bases from J, with 13 bases between. The CDR3 is 16 residues long. This CDR3 reads CASSYSGGGAYNEQFF. In DNA form, the CDR3 reads TGTGCCAGCAGTTACTCGGGAGGGGGCGCGTACAATGAGCAGTTCTTC.

This chain uses TRBV11-2 with TRBJ2-1; unclear D gene. The germline CDR1 and CDR2 sequences are SGHAT and FQNNGV. CDR3 length: 15 amino acids. Trimming left V 0 bases short and J 6 bases short, with 12 bases between. For the CDR3, the DNA is TGTGCCAGCAGCTTAGATTATAACTCGCTCAATGAGCAGTTCTTC. It codes for CASSLDYNSLNEQFF.

In this sample, this clone turned up once. The sample has other DNA sequences that encode this CDR3 too. This chain uses TRBV25-1 with TRBJ2-5; possible D gene TRBD2, 7 bases. CDR3 length equals 13 residues. Per germline, CDR1 MGHDK and CDR2 SYGVNS. Trimming cost V 5 bases and J 4 bases, with 11 bases left between them. The CDR3 region has the DNA TGTGCCAGCAGTTGGGGAGGGGGAGAGACCCAGTACTTC. It is translated as CASSWGGGETQYF.

A remark on this clone: Other DNA sequences within the sample encode an identical CDR3. The chain carries TRBV6-5 and TRBJ2-7; D not resolved. Trimming left V 0 bases short and J 4 bases short, with 7 bases between. In germline, CDR1 is MNHEY, CDR2 SVGAGI. This CDR3 spans 13 amino acids. The CDR3 spells CASSYSIGYEQYF. The CDR3 DNA reads TGTGCCAGCAGTTACTCGATAGGATACGAGCAGTACTTC.

The rearrangement uses TRBV4-3 and TRBJ2-5; possibly TRBD1 or TRBD2 for D (5 bases each). Trimming removed 0 bases at V and 2 bases at J, with 10 bases between. This CDR3 has 15 residues. The germline CDR1 and CDR2 sequences are LGHNA and YSLEER. The DNA of the CDR3 is TGCGCCAGCAGCCAAGAAGGCAGGGAGCAAGAGACCCAGTACTTC. It translates to CASSQEGREQETQYF.

The chain links TRBV10-1 to TRBJ2-1, with unresolved D. V was shortened by 3 bases and J by 6 bases, with 12 bases between the two germline ends. The CDR3 totals 14 residues. In germline, CDR1 is WNHNN, CDR2 SYGVQD (reference sequence). CDR3 nucleotides: TGCGCCAGCAGTGATATCGAGACGTCCAATGAGCAGTTCTTC. Amino acid sequence: CASSDIETSNEQFF.

The chain is built from TRBV11-2 and TRBJ1-2; 8 nucleotides agree with TRBD1. The V and J ends lost 5 bases and 3 bases, in that order; junction bases with no gene match: 8. The CDR3 spans 15 residues. Germline V gives CDR1 SGHAT, CDR2 FQNNGV. Here the CDR3 reads CASSPTQGADYGYTF. CDR3 sequence (DNA): TGTGCCAGCAGCCCGACCCAGGGGGCAGACTATGGCTACACCTTC.

This chain joins TRBV7-2 and TRBJ2-1; 10 nucleotides line up with TRBD2. The germline gives CDR1 SGHTA, CDR2 FQGNSA. After removal of 5 bases from V and 12 bases from J, the junction contained 19 bases not matched to a gene. CDR3 length equals 17 residues. CDR3: CASSPGLAGDGVNRQFF. CDR3 coding DNA: TGTGCCAGCAGCCCAGGTCTAGCGGGAGATGGGGTAAACCGGCAGTTCTTC.

The chain joins TRBV4-1 to TRBJ1-3; D gene unclear. Germline assignment: CDR1 MGHRA and CDR2 YSYEKL. This CDR3 comprises 12 residues. V was shortened by 3 bases and J by 2 bases, with 2 bases between the two germline ends. In DNA, the CDR3 is TGCGCCAGCAGCCAGACTGGAAACACCATATATTTT. As protein: CASSQTGNTIYF.

The chain joins TRBV4-1 to TRBJ2-2; D unclear. The CDR3 contains 14 residues. In germline, CDR1 is MGHRA, CDR2 YSYEKL. V was cut by 1 base and J by 4 bases, with 7 bases left in between. Here the CDR3 reads CASSQGRFTGELFF. The CDR3 nucleotides are TGCGCCAGCAGCCAAGGGCGGTTCACCGGGGAGCTGTTTTTT.

Comment on this clone: This sample also contains other DNA sequences that code for the same CDR3. The chain joins TRBV5-4 to TRBJ2-7; D gene unclear. There are 12 residues in the CDR3. CDR1 SGHNT and CDR2 YYREEE come from the germline V gene (reference sequence). The V end lost 4 bases, the J end lost 3 bases, and 8 bases lay between the germline ends. CDR3 sequence: CASSDGRYEQYF. The CDR3 DNA reads as TGTGCCAGCAGCGACGGACGCTACGAGCAGTACTTC.

For this clone: Other DNA sequences from this sample encode an identical CDR3 as well. V is TRBV2 and J is TRBJ2-1; TRBD1 aligns across 9 bases. Germline trimming cut 4 bases from V and 0 bases from J; bases unmatched to any gene: 1. Germline V gives CDR1 SNHLY, CDR2 FYNNEI. This CDR3 has 15 residues. CDR3 sequence (DNA): TGTGCCAGCAGTGCGACAGGGGGCTCCTACAATGAGCAGTTCTTC. Protein: CASSATGGSYNEQFF.

The chain has TRBV2 and TRBJ1-5; 9 nucleotides line up with TRBD1. Germline values: CDR1 SNHLY, CDR2 FYNNEI. J gave up 6 bases and V 8 bases, and 11 bases lay outside the gene matches. The CDR3 loop spans 15 amino acids. The CDR3 region is CASYGWGQGGQPQHF. The DNA of the CDR3 is TGTGCCAGCTATGGGTGGGGACAGGGAGGTCAGCCCCAGCATTTT.

The chain employs TRBV15 and TRBJ1-4; unclear D gene. This CDR3 spans 14 amino acids. V shed 0 bases and J shed 8 bases, with 10 bases lying between them. CDR1 and CDR2 from the germline V gene are LNHNV and YYDKDF (reference sequence). CDR3 region: CATSRDRGLEKLFF. CDR3 nucleotides: TGTGCCACCAGCAGAGACAGAGGCCTGGAAAAACTGTTTTTT.

The genes are TRBV27 and TRBJ2-1; perhaps TRBD2 as D (6 bases). Germline values: CDR1 MNHEY, CDR2 SMNVEV (reference sequence). This CDR3 comprises 14 residues. With 5 bases removed from V and 6 bases from J, the gap between germline ends came to 14 bases. CDR3 protein: CASSIAVFANEQFF. The CDR3 DNA reads as TGTGCCAGCAGTATAGCGGTTTTTGCCAATGAGCAGTTCTTC.

V usage is TRBV27 and J usage is TRBJ2-3, with 7 nucleotides matching TRBD2. The CDR3 has 15 amino acids. CDR1 is MNHEY, CDR2 SMNVEV, per germline (reference sequence). Unmatched junction bases numbered 4, after V lost 1 base and J lost 3 bases. CDR3 coding DNA: TGTGCCAGCAGTTTATGGGGGGGACGTACAGATACGCAGTATTTT. It translates to CASSLWGGRTDTQYF.

This clone was detected only a few times. This chain connects TRBV23-1 to TRBJ2-7; D remains ambiguous. TRBV23-1 is annotated as an ORF whose role is uncertain. CDR3 length: 11 residues. V was cut by 7 bases and J by 10 bases, with 14 bases left in between. The CDR3 region has the DNA TGCGCCAGCATCATCGAGGCCTTACAGTACTTC. It encodes CASIIEALQYF.

This sequence joins TRBV6-5 and TRBJ2-1; D may be TRBD2 (6 bases). V shed 4 bases and J shed 4 bases, with 11 bases lying between them. CDR1 is MNHEY and CDR2 is SVGAGI in the germline V gene. The CDR3 totals 14 residues. The CDR3 sequence: CASSWGEQYNEQFF. CDR3 bases: TGTGCCAGCAGTTGGGGGGAGCAATACAATGAGCAGTTCTTC.

The chain links TRBV30 to TRBJ2-7; a possible D gene is TRBD1 (5 bases). V dropped 2 bases and J dropped 4 bases, with 12 bases sitting between them. The CDR3 is made up of 13 amino acids. Germline assignment: CDR1 GTSNPN and CDR2 SVGIG (reference sequence). This CDR3 is CAWSMTARYEQYF. In nucleotides, the CDR3 is TGTGCCTGGAGTATGACAGCCCGTTACGAGCAGTACTTC. Based on the CDR3 plus reference TRBV30 and TRBJ2-7, the full variable domain is SQTIHQWPATLVQPVGSPLSLECTVEGTSNPNLYWYRQAAGRGLQLLFYSVGIGQISSEVPQNLSASRPQDRQFILSSKKLLLSDSGFYLCAWSMTARYEQYFGPGTRLTVT.

The chain combines TRBV5-1 with TRBJ2-1, with TRBD2 matching 7 bases. V dropped 1 base and J dropped 4; count of bases not matched to a gene: 8. Looked up from germline, CDR1 is SGHRS and CDR2 is YFSETQ. There are 16 residues in the CDR3. In nucleotides, the CDR3 is TGCGCCAGCAGCTTGTCGCTAGCGGCCTCTTACAATGAGCAGTTCTTC. Its translation: CASSLSLAASYNEQFF.

The rearrangement joins TRBV6-1 to TRBJ2-1; D not resolved. V dropped 3 bases and J dropped 8 bases, with 11 bases sitting between them. The CDR3 totals 13 residues. Germline CDR1 and CDR2: MNHNS and SASEGT. Here the CDR3 DNA reads TGTGCCAGCAGTGAGGGCTACGGGTATGAGCAGTTCTTC. The encoded protein is CASSEGYGYEQFF.

This clone appeared once. The same CDR3 can be traced to other DNA sequences in this sample. This chain joins TRBV5-6 and TRBJ2-7; D is perhaps TRBD2 (6 bases). The CDR3 runs to 14 residues. V gave up 2 bases and J gave up 3 bases, with 12 bases separating them. Germline CDR1 reads SGHDT; CDR2 reads YYEEEE. CDR3 nucleotide sequence: TGTGCCAGCAGCTTTGGGGGGAATTACTACGAGCAGTACTTC. This codes for CASSFGGNYYEQYF.

This clone was recorded a few times. V is TRBV6-5 and J is TRBJ2-1, with 13 bases lining up with TRBD2. The germline CDR1 and CDR2 sequences are MNHEY and SVGAGI. V dropped 5 bases and J dropped 7; count of bases not matched to a gene: 2. This CDR3 has 14 residues. The CDR3 sequence: CASSQLAGGNEQFF. CDR3 nucleotides: TGTGCCAGCAGTCAACTAGCGGGGGGGAATGAGCAGTTCTTC.

This chain joins TRBV13 and TRBJ1-1, with 8 bases matching TRBD1. Germline loops: CDR1 PRHDT, CDR2 FYEKMQ (reference sequence). Trimming removed 6 bases from V and 1 base from J; junction bases left unmatched: 4. The CDR3 spans 14 residues. The CDR3 DNA reads as TGTGCCAGCAGTGGGACAGGACGGAACACTGAAGCTTTCTTT. This codes for CASSGTGRNTEAFF. The whole variable domain, remainder taken from reference TRBV13 and TRBJ1-1, is AAGVIQSPRHLIKEKRETATLKCYPIPRHDTVYWYQQGPGQDPQFLISFYEKMQSDKGSIPDRFSAQQFSDYHSELNMSSLELGDSALYFCASSGTGRNTEAFFGQGTRLTVV.

The rearrangement links TRBV7-9 to TRBJ1-1; 7 nucleotides line up with TRBD1. V trimming: 7 bases; J trimming: 6 bases; junction bases outside the gene matches: 17. This CDR3 spans 16 amino acids. The V gene's germline CDR1 is SEHNR and CDR2 FQNEAQ (reference sequence). CDR3 residues: CASNTNLRDSLAEAFF. The CDR3 DNA is TGTGCCAGCAACACAAATCTCCGGGACAGCTTAGCTGAAGCTTTCTTT. The complete variable domain, with remaining parts taken from reference TRBV7-9 and TRBJ1-1, reads DTGVSQNPRHKITKRGQNVTFRCDPISEHNRLYWYRQTLGQGPEFLTYFQNEAQLEKSRLLSDRFSAERPKGSFSTLEIQRTEQGDSAMYLCASNTNLRDSLAEAFFGQGTRLTVV.

V gene TRBV7-9 combines with J gene TRBJ2-7; D may match TRBD1 or TRBD2 (5 bases each). The CDR3 loop spans 15 amino acids. The germline V and J ends were trimmed by 1 base and 3 bases, with 13 bases remaining between them. Germline CDR1 SEHNR, CDR2 FQNEAQ (reference sequence). CDR3 sequence: CASSLGPGSIYEQYF. The CDR3 DNA reads as TGTGCCAGCAGCTTAGGGCCAGGGAGCATCTACGAGCAGTACTTC.